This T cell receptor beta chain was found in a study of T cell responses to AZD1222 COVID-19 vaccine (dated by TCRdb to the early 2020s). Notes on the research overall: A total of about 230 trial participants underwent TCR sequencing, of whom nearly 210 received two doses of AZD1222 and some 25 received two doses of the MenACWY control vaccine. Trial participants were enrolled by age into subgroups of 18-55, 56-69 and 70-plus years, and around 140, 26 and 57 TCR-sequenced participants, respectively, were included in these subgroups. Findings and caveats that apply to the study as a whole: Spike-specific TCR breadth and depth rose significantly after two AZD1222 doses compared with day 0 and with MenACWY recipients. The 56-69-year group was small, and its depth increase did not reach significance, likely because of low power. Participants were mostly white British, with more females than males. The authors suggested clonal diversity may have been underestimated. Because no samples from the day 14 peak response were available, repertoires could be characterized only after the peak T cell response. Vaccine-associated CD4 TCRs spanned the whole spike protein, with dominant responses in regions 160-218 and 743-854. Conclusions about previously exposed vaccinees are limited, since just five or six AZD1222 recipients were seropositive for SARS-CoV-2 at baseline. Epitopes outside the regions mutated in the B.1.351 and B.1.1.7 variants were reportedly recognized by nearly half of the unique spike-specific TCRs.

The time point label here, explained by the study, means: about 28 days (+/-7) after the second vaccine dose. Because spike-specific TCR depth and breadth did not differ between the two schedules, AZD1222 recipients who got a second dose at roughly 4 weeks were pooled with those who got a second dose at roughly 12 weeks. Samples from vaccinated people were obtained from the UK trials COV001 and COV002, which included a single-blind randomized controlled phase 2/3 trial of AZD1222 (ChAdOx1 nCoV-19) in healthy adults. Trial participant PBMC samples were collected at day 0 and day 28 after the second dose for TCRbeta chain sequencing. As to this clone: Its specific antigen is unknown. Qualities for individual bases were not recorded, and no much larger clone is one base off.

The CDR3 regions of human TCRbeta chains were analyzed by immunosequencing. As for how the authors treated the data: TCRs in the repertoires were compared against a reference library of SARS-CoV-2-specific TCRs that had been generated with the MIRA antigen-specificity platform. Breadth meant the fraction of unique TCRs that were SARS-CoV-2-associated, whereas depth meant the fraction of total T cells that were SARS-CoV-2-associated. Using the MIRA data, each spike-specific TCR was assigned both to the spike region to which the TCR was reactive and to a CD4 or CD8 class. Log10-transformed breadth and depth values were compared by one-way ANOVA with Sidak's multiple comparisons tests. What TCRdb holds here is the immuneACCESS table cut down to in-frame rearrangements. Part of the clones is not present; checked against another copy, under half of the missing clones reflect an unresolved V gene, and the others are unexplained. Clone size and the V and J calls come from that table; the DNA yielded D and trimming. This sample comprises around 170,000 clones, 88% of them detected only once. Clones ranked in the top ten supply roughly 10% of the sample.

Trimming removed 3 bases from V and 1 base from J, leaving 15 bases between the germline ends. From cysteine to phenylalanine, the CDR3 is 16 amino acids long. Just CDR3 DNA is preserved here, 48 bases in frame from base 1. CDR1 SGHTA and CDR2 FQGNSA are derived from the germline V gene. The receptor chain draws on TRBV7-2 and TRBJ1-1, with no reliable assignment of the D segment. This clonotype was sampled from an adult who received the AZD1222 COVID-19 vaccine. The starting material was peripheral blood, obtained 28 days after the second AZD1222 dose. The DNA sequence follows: TGTGCCAGCAGCTTTCTCCCCAGTCAAAGGAACACTGAAGCTTTCTTT. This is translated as CASSFLPSQRNTEAFF.